The clone carrying this T cell receptor (beta chain) was counted between two and nine times. What it recognizes is unknown. This entry belongs to a study of blood T cells in healthy people across ages. Study results and limitations: Per-million-T-cell TCR beta diversity fell roughly linearly with age.

This CDR3 has 15 amino acids. V lost 6 bases and J lost 6, with 18 bases in between. Per the germline V gene, CDR1 is DFQATT and CDR2 is SNEGSKA (reference sequence). PCR was performed a second time for about 7 to 12 cycles using a sample-barcoded 5' primer and a J-beta primer mix. Each cDNA molecule was tagged by a template-switch adaptor with 12 random nucleotides. TCRdb reanalysed the 5' RACE reads using MiXCR and keeps one entry per CDR3 protein. The table has 580,000 or so distinct CDR3 sequences, 45% to 55% seen once. Input material: blood. This chain connects TRBV20-1 to TRBJ1-6; no reliable D call. The source is an elderly man in good health. CDR3 nucleotide sequence: TGCAGTGCCCCCGTGGGCGGAGACCTTAATTCACCCCTCCACTTT. Translated: CSAPVGGDLNSPLHF.